One and the same sample provided the 30 T cell receptor beta chains below, sequenced in a study of OX40 agonist ivuxolimab in advanced cancers. Profiled with immunoSEQ multiplex PCR; TCRdb holds only in-frame clones, not every one. Of 55,000 to 80,000 clones listed, 80% to 90% were seen once; the top ten hold 2% to 2.5%. This sample comprised CD4+ or CD8+ T cells sorted from blood, obtained in a trial of the OX40 agonist ivuxolimab. These TCRs come from an adult with an advanced solid tumor such as melanoma, head and neck, liver or kidney cancer.

J is TRBJ1-4 and V is TRBV30; TRBD1 is a possible D gene (5 bases). The germline V gene has CDR1 GTSNPN and CDR2 SVGIG (reference sequence). Trimming took off 3 bases at V and 4 bases at J, with 6 bases between the two ends. The CDR3 totals 12 residues. CDR3 sequence (DNA): TGTGCCTGGAGGGGGGATAATGAAAAACTGTTTTTT. Translation: CAWRGDNEKLFF.

This chain links TRBV16 with TRBJ1-5, with D hard to call. Per the germline V gene, CDR1 is KGHSY and CDR2 is FQNENV. The CDR3 totals 15 residues. Trimming took off 0 bases at V and 3 bases at J, with 9 bases between the two ends. CDR3 protein: CASSQSQAFNQPQHF. CDR3 in DNA: TGTGCCAGCAGCCAATCGCAGGCCTTCAATCAGCCCCAGCATTTT.

The rearrangement links TRBV27 to TRBJ2-3; D is tentatively TRBD1 or TRBD2 (5 bases each). Trimming left V 6 bases short and J 1 base short, with 11 bases between. Germline CDR1 reads MNHEY; CDR2 reads SMNVEV (reference sequence). The CDR3 has 14 amino acids. CDR3 region: CASSRRDGTDTQYF. In DNA, the CDR3 is TGTGCCAGCAGCCGACGGGACGGCACAGATACGCAGTATTTT.

The chain employs TRBV5-6 and TRBJ1-3, with D possibly being TRBD1 (6 bases). CDR1 and CDR2 (germline): SGHDT, YYEEEE. V was shortened by 2 bases and J by 1 base, with 7 bases between the two germline ends. The CDR3 runs 14 residues. DNA for the CDR3: TGTGCCAGCAGCTTTCAGGGGTCTGGAAACACCATATATTTT. This encodes CASSFQGSGNTIYF.

The chain carries TRBV7-9 and TRBJ2-5; 16 nucleotides align to TRBD2. V was pared by 5 bases and J by 5 bases, with 5 bases of the junction left unmatched. The CDR3 loop spans 16 amino acids. Looked up from germline, CDR1 is SEHNR and CDR2 is FQNEAQ (reference sequence). CDR3 sequence: CASSLGLAGGEETQYF. CDR3 DNA sequence: TGTGCCAGCAGCCTGGGACTAGCGGGAGGGGAGGAGACCCAGTACTTC.

The rearrangement uses TRBV27 and TRBJ1-5; the match to TRBD1 covers 7 bases. The CDR3 consists of 16 residues. V gave up 5 bases and J gave up 0 bases; unmatched junction bases: 7. Looked up from germline, CDR1 is MNHEY and CDR2 is SMNVEV (reference sequence). The CDR3 DNA is TGTGCCAGCAGTCCATCCGGGACAGTTAGCAATCAGCCCCAGCATTTT. Translation: CASSPSGTVSNQPQHF.

The chain is built from TRBV15 and TRBJ2-5; D is perhaps TRBD1 or TRBD2 (5 bases each). This CDR3 spans 15 amino acids. CDR1 LNHNV and CDR2 YYDKDF come from the germline V gene (reference sequence). Trimming removed 1 base from V and 4 bases from J, with 13 bases in between. CDR3 bases: TGTGCCACCAGCAGAGTAACTGGGGACGGAGAGACCCAGTACTTC. This gives the protein CATSRVTGDGETQYF.

This clone was observed a handful of times. The V and J genes are TRBV25-1 and TRBJ2-5; the D gene is possibly TRBD1 (8 bases). The length of the CDR3 is 13 residues. Trimming cost V 6 bases and J 9 bases, with 17 bases left between them. The germline gives CDR1 MGHDK, CDR2 SYGVNS. The CDR3 DNA is TGTGCCAGCAGCCGGGGGGAGACAGGGGCCCAGTACTTC. Amino acid sequence: CASSRGETGAQYF.

This rearrangement joins TRBV6-1 to TRBJ2-1, with D unresolved. The ends were cut back, 1 base at V and 2 bases at J, with 9 bases in the middle. In germline, CDR1 is MNHNS, CDR2 SASEGT. CDR3 length equals 15 residues. The CDR3: CASSEGSFTYNEQFF. The CDR3 bases are TGTGCCAGCAGTGAAGGTAGCTTCACCTACAATGAGCAGTTCTTC.

The chain uses TRBV6-5 and TRBJ2-3; D remains ambiguous. Trimming pared 7 bases from V and 0 bases from J, leaving 11 bases between. This CDR3 has 14 residues. Germline CDR1 is MNHEY and CDR2 is SVGAGI. In DNA, the CDR3 is TGTGCCAGCAATCCCTTCGGCAGCACAGATACGCAGTATTTT. Translation: CASNPFGSTDTQYF.

The chain recombines TRBV2 with TRBJ2-1; D is tentatively TRBD1 or TRBD2 (6 bases each). The CDR3 is made up of 14 amino acids. Trimming stripped 8 bases from V and 3 bases from J, with 14 bases between. Germline V gene sequence: CDR1 SNHLY, CDR2 FYNNEI. The CDR3 loop is CASGVGGRYNEQFF. The CDR3 DNA reads TGTGCCAGCGGGGTGGGGGGCCGCTACAATGAGCAGTTCTTC.

The rearrangement joins TRBV18 to TRBJ2-7; TRBD1 agrees at 9 bases. The length of the CDR3 is 13 residues. With 4 bases clipped from V and 7 bases from J, the junction kept 5 bases outside the gene matches. CDR1 KGHSH and CDR2 LQKENI come from the germline V gene. The CDR3 is CASSLGQGDEQYF. The CDR3 nucleotides are TGTGCCAGCTCACTGGGACAGGGTGATGAGCAGTACTTC.

As concerns this clone: Germline and junction disagree at one end, which may indicate a read error. The genes are TRBV5-1 and TRBJ2-2; D is possibly TRBD1 or TRBD2 (5 bases each). The CDR3 sequence is 14 residues long. Germline assignment: CDR1 SGHRS and CDR2 YFSETQ. CDR3 residues: CASKILPGTEELFF. DNA for the CDR3: TGCGCCAGCAAGATACTCCCCGGGACCGAGGAGCTGTTTTTT.

This chain links TRBV5-1 with TRBJ2-5, with D maybe TRBD1 (6 bases). Looked up from germline, CDR1 is SGHRS and CDR2 is YFSETQ. This CDR3 contains 16 residues. Trimming removed 3 bases at V and 3 bases at J, with 18 bases between. The CDR3, as DNA: TGCGCCAGCAGCTACCGCACAGGGTCCCCAGAAGAGACCCAGTACTTC. This gives the protein CASSYRTGSPEETQYF.

V usage is TRBV29-1 and J usage is TRBJ2-7; possible D gene TRBD1, 5 bases. The CDR3 extends over 12 amino acids. The V and J ends lost 0 bases and 9 bases respectively, with 12 bases between them. The germline V gene encodes CDR1 SQVTM and CDR2 ANQGSEA. CDR3 coding DNA: TGCAGCGTTGAAGATGGGGCGGTCGGGCAGTACTTC. Translating gives CSVEDGAVGQYF.

The V gene is TRBV20-1, the J gene TRBJ2-7; D not certain. This CDR3 contains 10 residues. Germline values: CDR1 DFQATT, CDR2 SNEGSKA (reference sequence). CDR3 DNA sequence: TGCAGGGCTTCAGGCCTCGAGCAGTACTTC. Its protein is CRASGLEQYF.

This sequence joins TRBV11-3 and TRBJ2-2; 10 bases align to TRBD1. V dropped 5 bases and J dropped 7; count of bases not matched to a gene: 10. CDR1 and CDR2 (germline): SGHNT, YENEEA. There are 16 residues in the CDR3. The chain's CDR3 is CASSLSGTGVVGELFF. The CDR3, as DNA: TGTGCCAGCAGCCTATCCGGGACAGGGGTCGTCGGGGAGCTGTTTTTT.

This clone was detected a few times. The J gene is TRBJ1-3, the V gene TRBV9; D remains unclear. Germline values: CDR1 SGDLS, CDR2 YYNGEE. The germline V and J ends were trimmed by 4 bases and 1 base, with 15 bases remaining between them. The CDR3 is 16 amino acids. The CDR3 spells CASSTRSKGSGNTIYF. Here the CDR3 DNA reads TGTGCCAGCAGCACCCGATCCAAAGGGTCTGGAAACACCATATATTTT.

The chain carries TRBV6-5 and TRBJ1-5, with 9 bases lining up with TRBD1. After removal of 5 bases from V and 4 bases from J, the junction contained 3 bases not matched to a gene. From germline, CDR1 is MNHEY and CDR2 SVGAGI. The CDR3 has 14 residues. As DNA, the CDR3 is TGTGCCAGCAGTAGAGGACAGGGGAATCAGCCCCAGCATTTT. Residues: CASSRGQGNQPQHF.

The rearrangement joins TRBV6-1 to TRBJ1-5; D not resolved. V was shortened by 2 bases and J by 3 bases, with 11 bases between the two germline ends. The germline V gene has CDR1 MNHNS and CDR2 SASEGT. This CDR3 has 15 residues. As DNA, the CDR3 is TGTGCCAGCAGTGAACCTGGGGTCCCCAATCAGCCCCAGCATTTT. Translation gives CASSEPGVPNQPQHF.

The chain couples TRBV2 to TRBJ2-2; tentative D call: TRBD2 (7 bases). The germline V and J ends were trimmed by 3 bases and 6 bases, with 14 bases remaining between them. This CDR3 is built from 15 residues. Germline V gene lookup returns CDR1 SNHLY and CDR2 FYNNEI. The CDR3 nucleotides read TGTGCCAGCAGTGAGGGGGGGCCCTTTGCCGGGGAGCTGTTTTTT. Protein sequence: CASSEGGPFAGELFF.

The chain recombines TRBV18 with TRBJ2-2, with D maybe TRBD2 (5 bases). Germline CDR1 KGHSH, CDR2 LQKENI. Trimming shortened V by 2 bases and J by 4 bases, and 11 bases separated the two germline ends. There are 15 residues in the CDR3. The CDR3 reads CASSPTAVPTGELFF. CDR3 bases: TGTGCCAGCTCACCAACAGCGGTACCCACCGGGGAGCTGTTTTTT.

This clone was seen a single time. The rearrangement uses TRBV4-3 and TRBJ1-1; D might be TRBD1 (5 bases). The CDR3 extends over 16 amino acids. CDR1 is LGHNA and CDR2 is YSLEER in the germline V gene. V was shortened by 1 base and J by 4 bases, with 16 bases between the two germline ends. CDR3 DNA: TGCGCCAGCAGCCAAGCCCCGGGACTTGAGGCCACTGAAGCTTTCTTT. Translated, it gives CASSQAPGLEATEAFF.

The rearrangement joins TRBV15 to TRBJ2-2; D possibly corresponds to TRBD1 (7 bases). The CDR3 is 17 amino acids. Germline CDR1 and CDR2: LNHNV and YYDKDF (reference sequence). V lost 2 bases and J 3 bases, leaving 16 bases between the germline ends. CDR3 nucleotides: TGTGCCACCAGCAGAAATCAGGGGGGTCTAGACACCGGGGAGCTGTTTTTT. Residues: CATSRNQGGLDTGELFF.

This chain uses TRBV2 with TRBJ1-1; perhaps TRBD1 as D (6 bases). The CDR3 has 12 residues. Germline CDR1 and CDR2: SNHLY and FYNNEI. The V and J ends lost 6 bases and 4 bases respectively, with 9 bases between them. DNA for the CDR3: TGTGCCAGCAGACAGGGAAGCACTGAAGCTTTCTTT. This translates into CASRQGSTEAFF.

This chain links TRBV19 with TRBJ2-1, with 9 bases matching TRBD2. Trimming removed 5 bases from V and 9 bases from J; junction bases left unmatched: 8. This CDR3 has 14 residues. Germline V gives CDR1 LNHDA, CDR2 SQIVND (reference sequence). The CDR3 DNA follows: TGTGCCAGTAGTCCCGCGGGAGGGCCGAGTGAGCAGTTCTTC. It encodes CASSPAGGPSEQFF. The full variable domain, completed using reference TRBV19 and TRBJ2-1, is DGGITQSPKYLFRKEGQNVTLSCEQNLNHDAMYWYRQDPGQGLRLIYYSQIVNDFQKGDIAEGYSVSREKKESFPLTVTSAQKNPTAFYLCASSPAGGPSEQFFGPGTRLTVL.

The table lists this clone with a count of one. In DNA form, the CDR3 reads TGTGCCACTTCTTGGACAGGGGGCATAGATGGCTACACCTTC. Translated, it gives CATSWTGGIDGYTF. V is TRBV25-1 and J is TRBJ1-2; TRBD1 aligns across 11 bases. CDR3 size: 14 residues. Germline V gene sequence: CDR1 MGHDK, CDR2 SYGVNS. Unmatched junction bases numbered 10, after V lost 10 bases and J lost 6 bases.

The chain is built from TRBV5-4 and TRBJ2-3; weak D call: TRBD2 (6 bases). This CDR3 has 15 amino acids. V was clipped by 4 bases and J by 1 base, with 13 bases between them. Germline loops: CDR1 SGHNT, CDR2 YYREEE (reference sequence). The CDR3 sequence: CASSPGTGGTDTQYF. The CDR3 nucleotides are TGTGCCAGCAGCCCTGGGACGGGGGGCACAGATACGCAGTATTTT.

V gene TRBV5-1 combines with J gene TRBJ2-7; TRBD1 agrees at 9 bases. Germline V gene lookup returns CDR1 SGHRS and CDR2 YFSETQ. CDR3 length: 14 amino acids. V lost 4 bases and J lost 3; bases outside the gene matches: 5. The CDR3: CASSITGGVYEQYF. The CDR3 DNA reads as TGCGCCAGCAGCATTACAGGGGGCGTCTACGAGCAGTACTTC.

The rearrangement links TRBV5-4 to TRBJ2-5, with D uncertain. Trimming removed 0 bases from V and 6 bases from J, with 9 bases in between. This CDR3 spans 13 amino acids. Germline CDR1 reads SGHNT; CDR2 reads YYREEE (reference sequence). The CDR3 spells CASSLEPRQTQYF. In DNA form, the CDR3 reads TGTGCCAGCAGCTTGGAGCCGAGGCAGACCCAGTACTTC. Together with reference TRBV5-4 and TRBJ2-5, the CDR3 gives the full variable domain: ETGVTQSPTHLIKTRGQQVTLRCSSQSGHNTVSWYQQALGQGPQFIFQYYREEENGRGNFPPRFSGLQFPNYSSELNVNALELDDSALYLCASSLEPRQTQYFGPGTRLLVL.